This TCR beta chain was obtained from a study of CD8 T cells in ankylosing spondylitis. Study-level results: What seemed typical of ankylosing spondylitis blood was a TCR beta motif built from roughly 8 highly homologous variants.

This clonotype was picked up a small number of times. Antigen: not known. CDR1 is LGHNA, CDR2 YNFKEQ, per germline. The J segment lost 4 bases and the V segment lost 4 bases, leaving 6 bases of the junction unmatched. CDR3 length: 14 residues. Using its own MiXCR run on the 5' RACE reads, TCRdb lists one record per CDR3 protein. The repertoire holds 450,000 or so distinct CDR3 sequences, roughly 26% seen once, with about 0.9% in the top ten. Source material: blood, either unsorted or a sorted T cell fraction (not recorded which). The V call is TRBV4-2, the J call TRBJ1-2; 7 nucleotides match TRBD1. The clonotype originates from a male donor with ankylosing spondylitis. Here the CDR3 DNA reads TGTGCCAGCAGCCTACCGGGACAGATCTATGGCTACACCTTC. Its protein product is CASSLPGQIYGYTF.